This TCR beta chain originates from a study of T cell responses to AZD1222 COVID-19 vaccine. Study-level background: Pooling was applied to second doses at about 4 or about 12 weeks. General study points: Only 5 or 6 AZD1222 recipients were seropositive at baseline. Regions 160-218 and 743-854 dominated among vaccine-associated CD4 TCRs spanning spike.

Clones were read by immunoSEQ multiplex PCR, and TCRdb kept only the in-frame ones, dropping some. Of some 80,000 clones detected, roughly nine tenths appear once; the ten largest clones hold about 7.7%. Turning to this clone: The antigen is undetermined.

V lost 6 bases to trimming and J lost 6 bases; unmatched junction nucleotides: 10. Germline V lookup: CDR1 MNHEY, CDR2 SVGEGT. The CDR3 has 15 residues. The TCR originated in an adult in good health. Sequences were derived from peripheral blood, sampled on day 0 of AZD1222 vaccination. The rearrangement joins TRBV6-2 or TRBV6-3 to TRBJ2-7, with TRBD2 matching 11 bases. The chain's CDR3 is CASSPSRSGRVEQYF. Written as DNA, the CDR3 is TGTGCCAGCAGCCCCTCTCGTAGCGGGAGGGTCGAGCAGTACTTC.